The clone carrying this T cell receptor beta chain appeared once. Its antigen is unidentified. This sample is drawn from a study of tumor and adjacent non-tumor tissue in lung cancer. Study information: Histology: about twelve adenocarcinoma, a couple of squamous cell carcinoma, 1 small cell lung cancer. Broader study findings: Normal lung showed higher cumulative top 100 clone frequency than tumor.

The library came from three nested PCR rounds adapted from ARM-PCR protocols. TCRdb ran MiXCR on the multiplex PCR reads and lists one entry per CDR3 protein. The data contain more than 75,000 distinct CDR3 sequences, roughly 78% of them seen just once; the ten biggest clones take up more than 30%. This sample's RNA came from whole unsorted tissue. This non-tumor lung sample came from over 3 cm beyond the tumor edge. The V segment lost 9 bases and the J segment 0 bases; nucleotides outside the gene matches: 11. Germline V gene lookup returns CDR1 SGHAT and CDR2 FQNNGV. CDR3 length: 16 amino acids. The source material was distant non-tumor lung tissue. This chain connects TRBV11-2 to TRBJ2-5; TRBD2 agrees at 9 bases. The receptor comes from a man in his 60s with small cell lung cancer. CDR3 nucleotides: TGTGCCAGTACTATAAGACTAGCGGAGTACCAAGAGACCCAGTACTTC. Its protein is CASTIRLAEYQETQYF.